The 9 T cell receptor beta chains below were found in one sample sequenced in a study of cytomegalovirus exposure and HLA in healthy donors. 13 Jbeta primers and 60 Vbeta primers were used for the PCR. This table comes from immunoSEQ multiplex PCR, and its TCRdb copy is limited to in-frame clones, with some not included. There are some 220,000 clones in the sample; over 75% occur only once, and about 0.45% lies in the top ten. Sequencing used PBMCs. Source of these receptors: a boy aged 5-17 years in good health and CMV-seronegative.

The rearrangement uses TRBV7-9 and TRBJ2-7; D may be TRBD2 (6 bases). Germline V lookup: CDR1 SEHNR, CDR2 FQNEAQ (reference sequence). The V end was cut by 5 bases, the J end by 7 bases, with 18 bases between. The CDR3 has 14 residues. This chain's CDR3 is CASSPYGARGEQYF. The CDR3 DNA sequence: TGTGCCAGCAGCCCCTACGGGGCCCGGGGGGAGCAGTACTTC.

This clone was recorded once. The chain joins TRBV5-1 to TRBJ1-4; 9 nucleotides agree with TRBD1. Per germline, CDR1 SGHRS and CDR2 YFSETQ. The CDR3 spans 15 residues. Trimming cost V 4 bases and J 6 bases; bases outside gene matches: 7. CDR3 loop: CASSKPGQGDEKLFF. The CDR3 region has the DNA TGCGCCAGCAGCAAGCCGGGACAGGGAGATGAAAAACTGTTTTTT.

This rearrangement joins TRBV29-1 to TRBJ2-3; possible D gene TRBD1, 6 bases. The CDR3 loop spans 13 amino acids. The V end was cut by 3 bases, the J end by 6 bases, with 13 bases between. Per germline, CDR1 SQVTM and CDR2 ANQGSEA. The CDR3 region is CSVEGFTGDTQYF. The DNA of the CDR3 is TGCAGCGTTGAGGGCTTTACAGGGGATACGCAGTATTTT.

V is TRBV7-9 and J is TRBJ1-2; the D is unclear. The CDR3 is 13 residues long. V was cut by 3 bases and J by 6 bases, with 11 bases left in between. Per the germline V gene, CDR1 is SEHNR and CDR2 is FQNEAQ (reference sequence). DNA for the CDR3: TGTGCCAGCAGCTTTTTATCGGAGGATGGCTACACCTTC. The encoded protein is CASSFLSEDGYTF.

This clone is a singleton in its sample. One end of the junction does not line up with germline, which may come from a read error. V usage is TRBV7-9 and J usage is TRBJ2-2; 10 nucleotides match TRBD2. In germline, CDR1 is SEHNR, CDR2 FQNEAQ (reference sequence). CDR3 length equals 16 residues. The CDR3 DNA follows: TGTTCCAGGGAGCCCTTAGCGGGGGGCAACACCGGGGAGCTGTTTTTT. It specifies CSREPLAGGNTGELFF. The full variable domain, its missing parts supplied by reference TRBV7-9 and TRBJ2-2, is DTGVSQNPRHKITKRGQNVTFRCDPISEHNRLYWYRQTLGQGPEFLTYFQNEAQLEKSRLLSDRFSAERPKGSFSTLEIQRTEQGDSAMYLCSREPLAGGNTGELFFGEGSRLTVL.

The genes are TRBV30 and TRBJ1-1, with a weak D call TRBD1 (5 bases). CDR3 length equals 16 residues. With 3 bases removed from V and 2 bases from J, the gap between germline ends came to 19 bases. Germline V gene sequence: CDR1 GTSNPN, CDR2 SVGIG (reference sequence). This chain's CDR3 is CAWSRVGLRVNTEAFF. DNA of the CDR3: TGTGCCTGGAGCAGGGTGGGCCTACGCGTCAACACTGAAGCTTTCTTT. Full variable domain (remainder filled in from reference TRBV30 and TRBJ1-1): SQTIHQWPATLVQPVGSPLSLECTVEGTSNPNLYWYRQAAGRGLQLLFYSVGIGQISSEVPQNLSASRPQDRQFILSSKKLLLSDSGFYLCAWSRVGLRVNTEAFFGQGTRLTVV.

The chain carries TRBV30 and TRBJ1-1; D is ambiguous. Trimming took off 8 bases at V and 7 bases at J, with 14 bases between the two ends. The CDR3 has 11 amino acids. Germline V gene data show CDR1 as GTSNPN and CDR2 as SVGIG (reference sequence). The DNA for the CDR3 is TGTGCCGCAAGTTTTTTCGGTGAAGCTTTCTTT. The encoded protein is CAASFFGEAFF.

This clone was counted between two and nine times. The CDR3 region is CASSLDRWGGAAFF. The CDR3 nucleotides read TGTGCCAGCAGCTTAGATCGATGGGGAGGGGCAGCTTTCTTT. The rearrangement uses TRBV11-3 and TRBJ1-1; D possibly corresponds to TRBD1 (5 bases). Germline-derived CDR1 and CDR2 are SGHNT and YENEEA. V lost 0 bases and J 10 bases, leaving 15 bases between the germline ends. The CDR3 is made up of 14 amino acids.

The chain is built from TRBV5-1 and TRBJ2-7, with a weak D call TRBD1 (6 bases). Germline V gives CDR1 SGHRS, CDR2 YFSETQ. This CDR3 region has 14 residues. The V gene lost 2 bases and the J gene lost 4 bases, with 13 bases spanning the gap. CDR3 residues: CASSFDRTVYEQYF. The CDR3 region has the DNA TGCGCCAGCAGCTTTGACAGGACGGTTTACGAGCAGTACTTC.